This T cell receptor (beta chain) emerged from a study of blood T cell repertoires in COVID-19. Across the study: T cells, B-cell-depleted T cells, or PBMCs provided the cDNA or gDNA that served as material.

Sequencing used immunoSEQ multiplex PCR; TCRdb keeps in-frame clones, though not all of them. The sample includes about 250,000 clones, roughly 86% of them seen just once. Followed longitudinally, the Seattle patients had been enrolled during active infection. Germline-derived CDR1 and CDR2 are SGHRS and YFSETQ. The length of the CDR3 is 15 residues. V dropped 3 bases and J dropped 4; count of bases not matched to a gene: 8. The sequenced sample was peripheral blood. This sequence was found in a woman at least 80 years old with COVID-19, enrolled during active disease. J is TRBJ2-3 and V is TRBV5-1; 7 nucleotides agree with TRBD1. The CDR3 is CASSSTGSVADTQYF. In nucleotides, the CDR3 is TGCGCCAGCAGCTCGACAGGGTCGGTGGCAGATACGCAGTATTTT.